This T cell receptor beta chain was observed in a study of T cells after yellow fever vaccination. This clonotype was seen a handful of times. Its antigen is still unknown. TCRdb re-called the 5' RACE reads with MiXCR, one entry per CDR3 protein. The profile shows just over 250,000 distinct CDR3 sequences, about 5.2% of them singletons. V was clipped by 4 bases and J by 8 bases, with 23 bases between them. Per the germline V gene, CDR1 is SGHKS and CDR2 is YYEKEE (reference sequence). This CDR3 has 16 residues. The study's findings and limits: The booster response re-showed most primary clones: approximately 95% CD4, 88% CD8.

The chain links TRBV5-5 to TRBJ2-3; D might be TRBD1 (6 bases). Sample: CD4+ T cells sorted from PBMCs, taken on the day of the yellow fever booster vaccination. The sequence came from a man between 18 and 35 years old who received the YFV17D yellow fever vaccine. The CDR3 reads CASSLRTRGTFRTQYF. In nucleotides, the CDR3 is TGTGCCAGCAGCCTAAGGACAAGGGGGACCTTTCGTACGCAGTATTTT.